A selection of T cell receptor beta chains follows, all from one sample in a study of T cell responses to AZD1222 COVID-19 vaccine. TCRdb's copy holds only in-frame clones and misses some; the assay was immunoSEQ multiplex PCR. This table holds more than 100,000 clones, under 85% found once. Sequenced material: peripheral blood, taken on day 0 of AZD1222 vaccination. The origin of the receptors is an adult in good health. CDR3s include the opening cysteine and the closing phenylalanine or tryptophan. The order of the fields is V gene, J gene, clone size, D gene, CDR3 DNA, CDR3 protein. D genes are given only for firm matches. A row's size may be missing; if present it is once, few, many or a size class.

TRBV6-2/TRBV6-3	TRBJ2-1	-	TRBD2	TGTGCCAGCACCCCCCGTGCGGGGGGGTCCAATGAGCAGTTCTTC	CASTPRAGGSNEQFF
TRBV4-3	TRBJ1-2	-	-	TGCGCCAGCAGCCTCAATAGGGGGGGCGGCTATGGCTACACCTTC	CASSLNRGGGYGYTF
TRBV2	TRBJ1-2	-	TRBD1	TGTGCCAGCCACGGTTTGAGGACAGGGGACTATGGCTACACCTTC	CASHGLRTGDYGYTF
TRBV6-2/TRBV6-3	TRBJ1-5	-	-	TGTGCCAGCAGTTACCGCGCAACGGTGAAGCCCCAGCATTTT	CASSYRATVKPQHF
TRBV6-5	TRBJ1-1	-	-	TGTGCCAGCAGTCGGGTCTTTAACACTGAAGCTTTCTTT	CASSRVFNTEAFF
TRBV5-5	TRBJ2-7	-	-	TGTGCCAGCAGCCAAGGACACGACGAGCAGTACTTC	CASSQGHDEQYF
TRBV27	TRBJ1-2	-	-	TGTGCCAGCAGCCGGATTGGGGGGGAGTCTGGTGGCTACACCTTC	CASSRIGGESGGYTF
TRBV28	TRBJ1-2	-	-	TGTGCCAGCAGACGCAAGGGGACCGGGAGGTATGGCTACACCTTC	CASRRKGTGRYGYTF
TRBV28	TRBJ2-1	-	TRBD1	TGTGCCAGCAGTTCAACCCGACAGGGGAATGAGCAGTTCTTC	CASSSTRQGNEQFF
TRBV5-1	TRBJ2-2	-	TRBD2	TGCGCCAGCAGCTCCCGGGGGGGGACCGGGGAGCTGTTTTTT	CASSSRGGTGELFF
TRBV29-1	TRBJ2-5	-	TRBD2	TGCAGCGCCCAGCGGGGGGTGGAGACCCAGTACTTC	CSAQRGVETQYF
TRBV20-1	TRBJ1-1	-	-	TGCAGTGCTCCTCAGCGACCTGAAGCTTTCTTT	CSAPQRPEAFF
TRBV2	TRBJ1-2	-	-	TGTGCCACCGCAGGGGCCCTCATCGACTACACCTTC	CATAGALIDYTF
TRBV11-3	TRBJ1-3	once	-	TGTGCCAGCAGCTTAGTTTCTGGAAACACCATATATTTT	CASSLVSGNTIYF
TRBV6-6	TRBJ1-4	-	-	TGTGCCAGCAGTGCCCGGTTGGCGGGCACCGAGGGAAAACTGTTTTTT	CASSARLAGTEGKLFF
TRBV7-9	TRBJ1-2	-	TRBD1	TGTGCCAGCAGCTTGGCGTCAGGGGGAGCTAACTATGGCTACACCTTC	CASSLASGGANYGYTF
TRBV18	TRBJ2-7	-	TRBD1	TGTGCCAGCTCACCCCGGGACAGCGAGCAGTACTTC	CASSPRDSEQYF
TRBV19	TRBJ2-1	-	TRBD2	TGTGCCAGTAGTATGGAGGAGCGGGGGGGATCCTACAATGAGCAGTTCTTC	CASSMEERGGSYNEQFF
TRBV20-1	TRBJ1-4	-	-	TGCAGTGCTAGTTCCGGTGGAGGTACTAATGAAAAACTGTTTTTT	CSASSGGGTNEKLFF
TRBV6-1	TRBJ2-7	-	-	TGTGCCAGCAGTGATCTAGGCAGGGGCTACGAGCAGTACTTC	CASSDLGRGYEQYF
TRBV5-1	TRBJ2-5	-	TRBD1	TGCGCCAGCAGCTTGAACAGGGGGACGGAGACCCAGTACTTC	CASSLNRGTETQYF
TRBV19	TRBJ1-1	-	-	TGTGCCAGTAAACGGGGTGTATACACTGAAGCTTTCTTT	CASKRGVYTEAFF
TRBV6-2/TRBV6-3	TRBJ2-3	-	-	TGTGCCAGCAGTTACGGGGGCCCCACAGATACGCAGTATTTT	CASSYGGPTDTQYF
TRBV6-5	TRBJ2-2	-	-	TGTGCCAGCAGTTGGGCAGGGCTGAACACCGGGGAGCTGTTTTTT	CASSWAGLNTGELFF
TRBV28	TRBJ2-7	-	-	TGTGCCAGCAGTGTCAAAAGCTCCTACGAGCAGTACTTC	CASSVKSSYEQYF
TRBV5-6	TRBJ2-7	-	-	TGTGCCAGCAGCCTCGGCGAAGGGGGGTACGAGCAGTACTTC	CASSLGEGGYEQYF
TRBV19	TRBJ2-1	-	-	TGTGCCAGTAGTCTGGGAACCCGTTGGGAGCAGGATAACAATGAGCAGTTCTTC	CASSLGTRWEQDNNEQFF
TRBV6-1	TRBJ2-7	-	-	TGTGCCAGCAGTGAGGAGGGACTGCTCACCTACGAGCAGTACTTC	CASSEEGLLTYEQYF
TRBV30	TRBJ1-2	-	-	TGTGCCTGGAGTGTACTGGGGATTGGGGGCTACACCTTC	CAWSVLGIGGYTF
TRBV19	TRBJ1-1	-	-	TGTGCCAGTAGGGCGGGGCCGTTGTTTGGCACTGAAGCTTTCTTT	CASRAGPLFGTEAFF
TRBV6-5	TRBJ1-5	-	-	TGTGCCACCTCCGCCTTGAGGGGCACAAATCAGCCCCAGCATTTT	CATSALRGTNQPQHF
TRBV7-6	TRBJ2-2	-	-	TGTGCCAGCAGCTTAACCCCTAGAAGCGGGGAGCTGTTTTTT	CASSLTPRSGELFF
TRBV12-3/TRBV12-4	TRBJ2-2	few	-	TGTGCCAGCAGTTTAACACGTCCCGGGGAGCTGTTTTTT	CASSLTRPGELFF
TRBV28	TRBJ2-1	-	TRBD2	TGTGCCAGCAGTTTCGAGCGGGGGGGGAGGTATGAGCAGTTCTTC	CASSFERGGRYEQFF
TRBV2	TRBJ1-1	-	-	TGTGCCAACGAGGTGAACACTGAAGCTTTCTTT	CANEVNTEAFF
TRBV6-5	TRBJ1-1	-	-	TGTGCCAGCAGAGACCCGAACACTGAAGCTTTCTTT	CASRDPNTEAFF
TRBV6-1	TRBJ2-7	-	-	TGTGCCAGCAGTGAGGGGGATCCCTACGAGCAGTACTTC	CASSEGDPYEQYF
TRBV2	TRBJ1-3	-	-	TGTGCCAGCAGTGTGGGCACTTCTGGAAACACCATATATTTT	CASSVGTSGNTIYF
TRBV10-3	TRBJ1-2	-	TRBD1	TGTGCCATCTCGGGACAGAACTATGGCTACACCTTC	CAISGQNYGYTF
TRBV24-1	TRBJ2-1	-	-	TGTGCCACCAGTGATTTTGGGCAGGGCTACAATGAGCAGTTCTTC	CATSDFGQGYNEQFF
TRBV7-3	TRBJ1-1	-	-	TGTGCCAGCAGCTTAAAGGGCCCAGGCACTGAAGCTTTCTTT	CASSLKGPGTEAFF
TRBV6-2/TRBV6-3	TRBJ1-5	-	TRBD1	TGTGCCAGCAGCAGGGACAGTGCGGGTCAGCCCCAGCATTTT	CASSRDSAGQPQHF
TRBV12-3/TRBV12-4	TRBJ2-1	-	-	TGTGCCAGCAGTTTAGCGCTGGGGAATGAGCAGTTCTTC	CASSLALGNEQFF
TRBV27	TRBJ2-7	once	-	TGTGCCAGCAGTTTAACTCCCGGACAGCTCTACGAGCAGTACTTC	CASSLTPGQLYEQYF